This T cell receptor (beta chain) was found in a study of T cells after yellow fever vaccination. This clonotype came up a few times. Its antigen remains unidentified. Each CDR3 protein is one row after TCRdb ran MiXCR on the 5' RACE reads. In the table there are approximately 330,000 distinct CDR3 sequences, roughly 3.9% of which are singletons. Study-level results: A minor fraction of clonotypes spanned both CD4 and CD8 compartments.

The CDR3 sequence is 16 residues long. V was clipped by 0 bases and J by 0 bases, with 12 bases between them. From germline, CDR1 is DFQATT and CDR2 SNEGSKA (reference sequence). This TCR came from a man aged 18 to 30 who received the YFV17D yellow fever vaccine. Sequences were derived from PBMCs, sampled 5 days after the yellow fever booster vaccination. The chain joins TRBV20-1 to TRBJ1-3; the D is unclear. The CDR3 sequence: CSARDYGRYSGNTIYF. CDR3 sequence (DNA): TGCAGTGCTAGAGATTACGGCAGGTACTCTGGAAACACCATATATTTT.